The clone carrying this T cell receptor beta chain was picked up many times. Its matching antigen is unknown. The source of the sample is a study of spatial heterogeneity in lung cancer. As for the study in general: The donors were 72 patients with non-small cell lung cancer that was early-stage and untreated. Compared with alpha-chain sequences, beta-chain sequences were consistently detected in greater numbers. Researchers sequenced follow-up PBMC samples if they had them, and these came a median of roughly two years after resection. Findings of the study overall: Whereas they appeared in blood less at follow-up, ubiquitous expanded tumor TCRs appeared there more at resection.

TCRdb redid the calling of the 5' RACE reads with MiXCR, one entry per CDR3 protein. This sample has about 19,000 distinct CDR3 sequences, with 9% to 10% found just once. This CDR3 is built from 10 residues. With 5 bases removed from V and 7 bases from J, the gap between germline ends came to 9 bases. CDR1 is DFQATT and CDR2 is SNEGSKA in the germline V gene (reference sequence). Time point indicated: blood at routine non-recurrence follow-up after resection. The sequenced sample was PBMCs, obtained at follow-up. The TCR originated in a female donor with early-stage non-small cell lung cancer. The rearrangement uses TRBV20-1 and TRBJ2-7, with D perhaps TRBD2 (6 bases). The chain's CDR3 is CSALGGEQYF. The CDR3 DNA reads TGCAGTGCTTTAGGAGGGGAGCAGTACTTC.